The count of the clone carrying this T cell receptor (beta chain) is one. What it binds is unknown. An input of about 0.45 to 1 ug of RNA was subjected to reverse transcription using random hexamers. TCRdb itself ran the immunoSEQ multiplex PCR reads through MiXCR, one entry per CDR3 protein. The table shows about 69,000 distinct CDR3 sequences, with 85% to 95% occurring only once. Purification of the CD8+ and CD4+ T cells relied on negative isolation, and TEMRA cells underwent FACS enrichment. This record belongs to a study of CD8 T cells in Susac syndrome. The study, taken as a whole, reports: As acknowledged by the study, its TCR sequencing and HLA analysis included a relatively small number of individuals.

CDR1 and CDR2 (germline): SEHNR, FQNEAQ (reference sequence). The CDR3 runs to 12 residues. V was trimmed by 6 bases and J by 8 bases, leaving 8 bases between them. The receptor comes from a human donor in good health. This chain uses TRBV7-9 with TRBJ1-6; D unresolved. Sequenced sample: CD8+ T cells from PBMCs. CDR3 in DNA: TGTGCCAGCAGGTTTGCCGATTCACCCCTCCACTTT. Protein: CASRFADSPLHF.